One and the same sample provided the 5 T cell receptor beta chains below, sequenced in a study of blood T cell repertoires in COVID-19. Measured with immunoSEQ multiplex PCR; TCRdb has only the in-frame clones, and not every one. The sample records approximately 260,000 clones, approximately 89% being singletons. Sequencing was done on a sample of peripheral blood. The receptor set was obtained from a woman in her seventies with COVID-19, enrolled during active disease.

The CDR3 nucleotides are TGTGCCAGCAGCTTGGAGCCCAGGGACTACGAGCAGTACTTC. Protein: CASSLEPRDYEQYF. This rearrangement joins TRBV5-4 to TRBJ2-7; D is perhaps TRBD1 (5 bases). CDR3 size: 14 residues. Trimming pared 0 bases from V and 3 bases from J, leaving 10 bases between. CDR1 and CDR2 (germline): SGHNT, YYREEE (reference sequence).

The chain joins TRBV4-3 to TRBJ1-1; D uncertain. V shed 1 base and J shed 1 base, with 7 bases lying between them. CDR3 size: 14 residues. In germline, CDR1 is LGHNA, CDR2 YSLEER. CDR3 in amino acids: CASSQGTANTEAFF. CDR3 nucleotides: TGCGCCAGCAGCCAAGGAACAGCGAACACTGAAGCTTTCTTT.

The chain carries TRBV28 and TRBJ2-7; maybe TRBD1 (6 bases). Trimming took off 1 base at V and 0 bases at J, with 16 bases between the two ends. The CDR3 length is 17 residues. Germline CDR1 reads MDHEN; CDR2 reads SYDVKM. The CDR3 sequence is CASSLSSRSGHSYEQYF. Written as DNA, the CDR3 is TGTGCCAGCAGTTTATCCAGTAGGTCGGGACACTCCTACGAGCAGTACTTC.

This rearrangement joins TRBV3-1 (or the pseudogene TRBV3-2) to TRBJ2-7; no definite D call. Trimming removed 1 base from V and 2 bases from J, with 9 bases in between. This CDR3 is 14 amino acids long. CDR1 is LGHDT, CDR2 YNNKEL, per germline (reference sequence). The DNA for the CDR3 is TGTGCCAGCAGCCAAGGCGTCATTGCCTACGAGCAGTACTTC. Translation gives CASSQGVIAYEQYF.

The V gene is TRBV18, the J gene TRBJ2-5; TRBD1 aligns across 10 bases. The CDR3 covers 14 residues. The trim removed 3 bases at V and 5 bases at J, leaving 3 bases unmatched. Germline V lookup: CDR1 KGHSH, CDR2 LQKENI. CDR3 sequence: CASSPTGGQETQYF. The CDR3 nucleotides read TGTGCCAGCTCACCGACAGGGGGCCAGGAGACCCAGTACTTC.